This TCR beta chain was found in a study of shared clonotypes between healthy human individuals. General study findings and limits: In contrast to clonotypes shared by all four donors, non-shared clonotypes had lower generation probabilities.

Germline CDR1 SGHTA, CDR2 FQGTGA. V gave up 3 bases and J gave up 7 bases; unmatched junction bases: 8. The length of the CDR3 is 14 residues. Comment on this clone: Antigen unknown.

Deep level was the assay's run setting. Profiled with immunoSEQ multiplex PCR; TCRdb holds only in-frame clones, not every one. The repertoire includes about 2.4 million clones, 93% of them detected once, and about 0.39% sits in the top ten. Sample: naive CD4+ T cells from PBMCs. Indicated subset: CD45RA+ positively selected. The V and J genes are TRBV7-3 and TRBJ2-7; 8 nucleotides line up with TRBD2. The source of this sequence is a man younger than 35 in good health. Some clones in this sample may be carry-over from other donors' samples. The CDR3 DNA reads TGTGCCAGCAGCTTCGGGGGGGCCCTCCATGAGCAGTACTTC. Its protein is CASSFGGALHEQYF.